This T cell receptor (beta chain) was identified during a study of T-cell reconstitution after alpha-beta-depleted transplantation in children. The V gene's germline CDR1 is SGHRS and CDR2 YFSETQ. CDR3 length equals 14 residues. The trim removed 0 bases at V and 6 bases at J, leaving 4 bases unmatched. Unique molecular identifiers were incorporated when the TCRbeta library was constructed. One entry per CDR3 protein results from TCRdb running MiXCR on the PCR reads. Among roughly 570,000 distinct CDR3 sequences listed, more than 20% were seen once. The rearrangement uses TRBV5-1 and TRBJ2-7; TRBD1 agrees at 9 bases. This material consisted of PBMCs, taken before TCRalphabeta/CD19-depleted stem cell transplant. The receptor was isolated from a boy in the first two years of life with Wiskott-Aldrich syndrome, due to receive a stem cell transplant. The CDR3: CASSLVTGGGEQYF. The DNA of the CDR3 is TGCGCCAGCAGCTTGGTGACAGGGGGTGGCGAGCAGTACTTC.